The rows below give T cell receptor beta chains drawn from one sample of a study of blood T cell repertoires in COVID-19. TCRdb's copy holds only in-frame clones and misses some; the assay was immunoSEQ multiplex PCR. Among a few hundred thousand clones, approximately 87% were seen once, and the ten largest hold 6.2%. The sequenced sample was peripheral blood. These TCRs come from a man in his fifties or sixties with acute or convalescent COVID-19. CDR3s include the opening cysteine and the closing phenylalanine or tryptophan. The order of the fields is CDR3 length, V gene, J gene, D gene, clone size, CDR3 DNA, CDR3 protein. D genes are given only for firm matches. The size of a clone is reported for some rows only, either as once, few or many, or as a class for expanded clones.

length: 14
V: TRBV7-3
J: TRBJ1-6
D: TRBD1
size: few
DNA: TGTGCCAGCAGCCCCGGGACAGTCAATTCACCCCTCCACTTT
CDR3: CASSPGTVNSPLHF

length: 13
V: TRBV28
J: TRBJ1-2
D: TRBD1
size: few
DNA: TGTGCCAGCAGACCGACAGGGGGCTGGGGCTACACCTTC
CDR3: CASRPTGGWGYTF

length: 15
V: TRBV28
J: TRBJ2-7
D: -
size: -
DNA: TGTGCCAGCAGTCGGTCGCGGGCGGGATCCTACGAGCAGTACTTC
CDR3: CASSRSRAGSYEQYF

length: 14
V: TRBV28
J: TRBJ2-5
D: -
size: -
DNA: TGTGCCAGCAGTTCTCGACTAGGAGCCCAGACCCAGTACTTC
CDR3: CASSSRLGAQTQYF

length: 16
V: TRBV4-1
J: TRBJ1-6
D: -
size: -
DNA: TGCGCCAGCAGCCAATACCAACGGGACAAATATTCACCCCTCCACTTT
CDR3: CASSQYQRDKYSPLHF

length: 14
V: TRBV7-9
J: TRBJ2-5
D: -
size: -
DNA: TGTGCCAGCAGCTTAGGGACAGAGGCAGAGACCCAGTACTTC
CDR3: CASSLGTEAETQYF

length: 14
V: TRBV9
J: TRBJ1-6
D: TRBD1
size: -
DNA: TGTGCCAGCAGCGCCACAGGGGGAGATTCACCCCTCCACTTT
CDR3: CASSATGGDSPLHF

length: 15
V: TRBV18
J: TRBJ1-2
D: -
size: once
DNA: TGTGCCAGCTCACCATCTTCAGGGGATGCCTATGGCTACACCTTC
CDR3: CASSPSSGDAYGYTF

length: 14
V: TRBV9
J: TRBJ2-1
D: -
size: -
DNA: TGTGCCAGCAGCGTGAATAGCGCCTACAATGAGCAGTTCTTC
CDR3: CASSVNSAYNEQFF

length: 12
V: TRBV7-2
J: TRBJ1-2
D: -
size: -
DNA: TGTGCCAGCAGCGGAGGGCGACAGGGCTACACCTTC
CDR3: CASSGGRQGYTF

length: 14
V: TRBV28
J: TRBJ1-2
D: -
size: -
DNA: TGTGCCAGCAGGGTTCCGGGGGTTGACTATGGCTACACCTTC
CDR3: CASRVPGVDYGYTF

length: 12
V: TRBV27
J: TRBJ2-1
D: -
size: -
DNA: TGTGCCAGCAGCGAACGGGGGAGTGAGCAGTTCTTC
CDR3: CASSERGSEQFF

length: 13
V: TRBV6-5
J: TRBJ1-2
D: TRBD1
size: once
DNA: TGTGCCAGCAGCCAAGGGACAGCCTATGGCTACACCTTC
CDR3: CASSQGTAYGYTF

length: 14
V: TRBV11-2
J: TRBJ1-1
D: -
size: once
DNA: TGTGCCAGCAGCCCGTGGTTTGAGGGCACTGAAGCTTTCTTT
CDR3: CASSPWFEGTEAFF

length: 18
V: TRBV6-1
J: TRBJ2-7
D: TRBD2
size: -
DNA: TGTGCCAGCAGTGTTGGGGCGTTAGCGGGAGGCCACTCCTACGAGCAGTACTTC
CDR3: CASSVGALAGGHSYEQYF

length: 15
V: TRBV28
J: TRBJ1-6
D: TRBD1
size: once
DNA: TGTGCCAGCAGCCCTCGACAGGGCTATAATTCACCCCTCCACTTT
CDR3: CASSPRQGYNSPLHF

length: 15
V: TRBV7-9
J: TRBJ1-5
D: -
size: -
DNA: TGTGCCAGCAGCCTCGGGGCAGGGGGCAATCAGCCCCAGCATTTT
CDR3: CASSLGAGGNQPQHF

length: 12
V: TRBV6-5
J: TRBJ1-1
D: -
size: -
DNA: TGTGCCAGCGAGTCTCGGAGCACTGAAGCTTTCTTT
CDR3: CASESRSTEAFF

length: 14
V: TRBV30
J: TRBJ2-5
D: TRBD2
size: -
DNA: TGTGCCTGGACTCCGGGACTAGCGGAAGAGACCCAGTACTTC
CDR3: CAWTPGLAEETQYF

length: 18
V: TRBV18
J: TRBJ2-5
D: -
size: -
DNA: TGTGCCAGCTCACCCAGGGCCATGGGCAGGGCGAACCAAGAGACCCAGTACTTC
CDR3: CASSPRAMGRANQETQYF

length: 18
V: TRBV10-3
J: TRBJ2-1
D: TRBD2
size: -
DNA: TGTGCCATCAGTGAGTCGGAATTGCTAGCGGGACCCTACAATGAGCAGTTCTTC
CDR3: CAISESELLAGPYNEQFF

length: 12
V: TRBV19
J: TRBJ1-5
D: -
size: -
DNA: TGTGCCAGTAGTATGGTTCAGCAGCCCCAGCATTTT
CDR3: CASSMVQQPQHF

length: 14
V: TRBV7-2
J: TRBJ2-5
D: TRBD1
size: -
DNA: TGTGCCAGCAGCCAGGACAGGGGGCCAGAGACCCAGTACTTC
CDR3: CASSQDRGPETQYF

length: 13
V: TRBV3-1/TRBV3-2
J: TRBJ1-1
D: -
size: -
DNA: TGTGCCAGCAGCAAGACTCGGAACACTGAAGCTTTCTTT
CDR3: CASSKTRNTEAFF

length: 14
V: TRBV7-8
J: TRBJ2-1
D: TRBD2
size: once
DNA: TGTGCCAGCAGCTTAGGATTAGCGGGAGTTGAGCAGTTCTTC
CDR3: CASSLGLAGVEQFF

length: 13
V: TRBV29-1
J: TRBJ1-5
D: -
size: -
DNA: TGCAGCGTTGTTGGGGGGGAGGGTCAGCCCCAGCATTTT
CDR3: CSVVGGEGQPQHF